A single sample is the source of the 22 T cell receptor beta chains below, sequenced in a study of CD8+ T cells in alopecia areata. Extraction of RNA preceded its reverse transcription into cDNA, which served as the sequencing template. Sequenced by immunoSEQ multiplex PCR; TCRdb stores in-frame clones only, minus some. Among 7,400 or so clones listed, 60% to 75% were seen once. Treatment reported: oral pan-JAK inhibitor, 5-10 mg twice daily. Lesional scalp punch biopsies and peripheral blood came from alopecia areata patients. The material was skin, obtained at week 4, from a patient treated with tofacitinib. Every receptor here comes from a human donor with alopecia areata.

This chain links TRBV4-3 with TRBJ2-5, with 10 bases lining up with TRBD2. CDR1 and CDR2 (germline): LGHNA, YSLEER. The CDR3 is made up of 15 amino acids. Losses at the gene ends were 4 bases for V and 11 bases for J; bases not matched to a gene: 13. The CDR3 nucleotides are TGCGCCAGCAGCCCGACCTCAGGTCTAGCGGGGGAGCAGTACTTC. Protein: CASSPTSGLAGEQYF.

J is TRBJ2-6 and V is TRBV29-1; TRBD2 is a possible D gene (7 bases). CDR3 length equals 16 residues. Germline V CDR1 and CDR2: SQVTM, ANQGSEA. V was pared by 7 bases and J by 0 bases, with 16 bases between. DNA for the CDR3: TGCAGCGGGCAACGGGGGGCGCCCTCTGGGGCCAACGTCCTGACTTTC. This codes for CSGQRGAPSGANVLTF.

The chain has TRBV6-5 and TRBJ2-5, with 9 bases fitting TRBD2. Germline CDR1 and CDR2: MNHEY and SVGAGI. The CDR3 covers 15 residues. Unmatched junction bases numbered 3, after V lost 0 bases and J lost 4 bases. As DNA, the CDR3 is TGTGCCAGCAGTTACTCTGCGGGGGGGCCAGAGACCCAGTACTTC. This gives the protein CASSYSAGGPETQYF.

V usage is TRBV19 and J usage is TRBJ2-2; 7 bases line up with TRBD2. J gave up 4 bases and V 5 bases, and 1 base lay outside the gene matches. CDR3 length equals 13 residues. Germline V gene data show CDR1 as LNHDA and CDR2 as SQIVND (reference sequence). The CDR3 here is CASSREATGELFF. Written as DNA, the CDR3 is TGTGCCAGTAGTCGGGAGGCCACCGGGGAGCTGTTTTTT.

The genes are TRBV4-2 and TRBJ2-1; 9 positions agree with TRBD1. From germline, CDR1 is LGHNA and CDR2 YNFKEQ. V shed 1 base, J shed 2 bases, and the junction held 3 bases outside the gene matches. CDR3 length: 16 amino acids. CDR3 nucleotide sequence: TGTGCCAGCAGCCAAGTGGGACAGGGTCCCTACAATGAGCAGTTCTTC. It yields the protein CASSQVGQGPYNEQFF.

This clone was detected once. J is TRBJ2-7 and V is TRBV7-9, with TRBD1 identical over 10 bases. The germline V gene encodes CDR1 SEHNR and CDR2 FQNEAQ (reference sequence). This CDR3 region has 13 residues. Unmatched junction bases numbered 4, after V lost 5 bases and J lost 6 bases. CDR3 protein: CASSPRDRGEQYF. The CDR3, as DNA: TGTGCCAGCAGCCCCCGGGACAGGGGCGAGCAGTACTTC.

In its sample, this clone was seen a few times. The chain joins TRBV2 to TRBJ2-7, with 10 positions matching TRBD2. This CDR3 comprises 16 residues. Germline CDR1 is SNHLY and CDR2 is FYNNEI. V was clipped by 3 bases and J by 2 bases; unmatched bases: 7. The CDR3: CASSDSSGRGTYEQYF. CDR3 sequence (DNA): TGTGCCAGCAGTGATAGCAGCGGGAGGGGAACCTACGAGCAGTACTTC. The whole variable domain, remainder taken from reference TRBV2 and TRBJ2-7, is EPEVTQTPSHQVTQMGQEVILRCVPISNHLYFYWYRQILGQKVEFLVSFYNNEISEKSEIFDDQFSVERPDGSNFTLKIRSTKLEDSAMYFCASSDSSGRGTYEQYFGPGTRLTVT.

The chain recombines TRBV11-2 with TRBJ2-5, with a tentative D call TRBD1 (5 bases). The germline CDR1 and CDR2 sequences are SGHAT and FQNNGV. There are 13 residues in the CDR3. V was pared by 4 bases and J by 3 bases, with 9 bases between. The CDR3 coding sequence is TGTGCCAGCAGCTCTTTGACAGAAGAGACCCAGTACTTC. Translated, it gives CASSSLTEETQYF.

The V gene is TRBV4-3, the J gene TRBJ2-2; 8 bases line up with TRBD2. CDR3 length: 16 residues. With 5 bases clipped from V and 4 bases from J, the junction kept 9 bases outside the gene matches. Looked up from germline, CDR1 is LGHNA and CDR2 is YSLEER. The CDR3 reads CASSSTSDLSTGELFF. CDR3 nucleotides: TGCGCCAGCAGCTCGACTAGCGACCTCTCCACCGGGGAGCTGTTTTTT.

The chain is built from TRBV5-1 and TRBJ1-1; no firm D call. Germline loops: CDR1 SGHRS, CDR2 YFSETQ. CDR3 size: 14 residues. The V end lost 2 bases, the J end lost 1 base, and 9 bases lay between the germline ends. In DNA form, the CDR3 reads TGCGCCAGCAGCTTTATGGACGGGAACACTGAAGCTTTCTTT. Encoded protein: CASSFMDGNTEAFF.

This clone was found a few times. This rearrangement joins TRBV7-3 to TRBJ2-2, with 8 bases aligning to TRBD1. Germline CDR1 SGHTA, CDR2 FQGTGA. Germline trimming cut 2 bases from V and 5 bases from J; bases unmatched to any gene: 4. The CDR3 is made up of 15 amino acids. CDR3 bases: TGTGCCAGCAGCTTACAGGGGGCCGGAACCGGGGAGCTGTTTTTT. Translated, it gives CASSLQGAGTGELFF.

V usage is TRBV7-3 and J usage is TRBJ1-1; TRBD1 is a possible D gene (5 bases). This CDR3 contains 13 residues. Trimming removed 0 bases at V and 11 bases at J, with 13 bases between. CDR1 and CDR2 from the germline V gene are SGHTA and FQGTGA. The CDR3 loop reads CASSLTYGGTAFF. DNA for the CDR3: TGTGCCAGCAGCTTAACGTACGGGGGAACGGCTTTCTTT.

The chain combines TRBV6-1 with TRBJ2-3, with TRBD2 identical over 12 bases. J lost 4 bases, V lost 1 base, and 12 bases had no gene match. CDR3 size: 19 residues. Looked up from germline, CDR1 is MNHNS and CDR2 is SASEGT. The CDR3 protein is CASSEELSSGGASPDTQYF. The CDR3 DNA reads TGTGCCAGCAGTGAAGAACTGTCTAGCGGGGGGGCTAGCCCAGATACGCAGTATTTT.

This chain joins TRBV7-2 and TRBJ2-7, with D perhaps assigned TRBD1 or TRBD2 (5 bases each). CDR3 size: 15 residues. V was cut by 2 bases and J by 2 bases, with 13 bases left in between. Germline V CDR1 and CDR2: SGHTA, FQGNSA. CDR3: CASSLSPGQAYEQYF. The CDR3 DNA reads as TGTGCCAGCAGCTTATCCCCGGGGCAGGCCTACGAGCAGTACTTC.

The chain has TRBV7-2 and TRBJ2-7; 7 bases fit TRBD1. J was trimmed by 4 bases and V by 5 bases; bases with no gene match: 5. The CDR3 loop spans 13 amino acids. Germline-derived CDR1 and CDR2 are SGHTA and FQGNSA. The CDR3 region has the DNA TGTGCCAGCAGCCCGGGACAGCAATACGAGCAGTACTTC. Encoded protein: CASSPGQQYEQYF.

The table lists this clone with a few counts. The chain is built from TRBV5-1 and TRBJ2-3, with TRBD1 as a possible D gene (5 bases). The V end was cut by 2 bases, the J end by 2 bases, with 12 bases between. The CDR3 sequence is 15 residues long. The V gene's germline CDR1 is SGHRS and CDR2 YFSETQ. The CDR3 here is CASSFGREYTDTQYF. CDR3 DNA: TGCGCCAGCAGCTTCGGCAGGGAATACACAGATACGCAGTATTTT.

This clone appeared a few times. The rearrangement uses TRBV6-6 and TRBJ1-5, with D tentatively TRBD1 (5 bases). This CDR3 has 15 residues. V was pared by 6 bases and J by 2 bases, with 14 bases between. The germline CDR1 and CDR2 sequences are MNHNY and SVGAGI (reference sequence). The CDR3 is CASSYGTTGNQPQHF. Written as DNA, the CDR3 is TGTGCCAGCAGCTACGGGACCACAGGCAATCAGCCCCAGCATTTT.

The V gene is TRBV23-1, the J gene TRBJ1-6, with D perhaps TRBD1 (5 bases). TRBV23-1 is an ORF, and what it does is uncertain. Deletions cut 2 bases from V and 4 bases from J, with 9 bases between. CDR3 size: 15 residues. DNA for the CDR3: TGCGCCAGCAGTCAAGGCGGGGGTTATAATTCACCCCTCCACTTT. Residues: CASSQGGGYNSPLHF.

The CDR3 DNA sequence: TGTGCCAGCAGCGCGCGGTTTACAGGGAACACTGAAGCTTTCTTT. Translating gives CASSARFTGNTEAFF. The chain uses TRBV7-2 and TRBJ1-1, with a tentative D call TRBD1 (5 bases). The CDR3 has 15 amino acids. V lost 5 bases to trimming and J lost 1 base, with 14 bases between them. CDR1 and CDR2 (germline): SGHTA, FQGNSA.

The J gene is TRBJ2-3, the V gene TRBV6-6, with D perhaps matching TRBD1 (6 bases). The length of the CDR3 is 12 residues. Germline V gives CDR1 MNHNY, CDR2 SVGAGI (reference sequence). V was pared by 7 bases and J by 4 bases, with 9 bases between. This CDR3 reads CASNQGPDTQYF. CDR3 nucleotide sequence: TGTGCCAGCAATCAGGGGCCAGATACGCAGTATTTT.

The chain employs TRBV6-6 and TRBJ2-5; weak D call: TRBD1 (6 bases). The V end lost 7 bases, the J end lost 2 bases, and 20 bases lay between the germline ends. The CDR3 loop spans 16 amino acids. Looked up from germline, CDR1 is MNHNY and CDR2 is SVGAGI (reference sequence). The CDR3 DNA reads TGTGCCAGCAAAGGGGGAGACAGGTGGAATCAAGAGACCCAGTACTTC. It translates to CASKGGDRWNQETQYF.

The V call is TRBV27, the J call TRBJ2-1, with a tentative D call TRBD2 (6 bases). Per germline, CDR1 MNHEY and CDR2 SMNVEV (reference sequence). The CDR3 contains 13 residues. Trimming removed 8 bases at V and 6 bases at J, with 14 bases between. The CDR3 reads CASDLRRANEQFF. The CDR3 nucleotides are TGTGCCAGCGACTTAAGGAGGGCCAATGAGCAGTTCTTC.